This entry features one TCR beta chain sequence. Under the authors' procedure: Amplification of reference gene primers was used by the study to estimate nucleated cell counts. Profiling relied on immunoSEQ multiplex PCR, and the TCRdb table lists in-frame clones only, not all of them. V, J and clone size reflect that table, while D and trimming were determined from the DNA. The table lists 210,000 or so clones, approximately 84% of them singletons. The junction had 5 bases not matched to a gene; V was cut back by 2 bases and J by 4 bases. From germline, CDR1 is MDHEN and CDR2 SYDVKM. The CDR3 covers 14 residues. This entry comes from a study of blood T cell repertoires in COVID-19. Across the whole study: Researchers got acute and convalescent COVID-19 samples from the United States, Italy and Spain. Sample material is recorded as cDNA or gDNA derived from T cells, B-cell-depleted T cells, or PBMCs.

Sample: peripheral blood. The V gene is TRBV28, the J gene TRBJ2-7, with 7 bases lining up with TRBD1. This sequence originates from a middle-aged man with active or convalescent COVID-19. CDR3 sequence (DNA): TGTGCCAGCAGTTTAGACAGGGTGGGATACGAGCAGTACTTC. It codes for CASSLDRVGYEQYF.